What follows describes a single T cell receptor (beta chain). The study counted Cohort 3 donors as recovered given two negative PCRs, clearance, or symptom resolution. Original data processing: Reference gene primer amplification in the assay estimated nucleated cell counts. Some clones are missing from TCRdb's copy, which holds only in-frame ones; the method was immunoSEQ multiplex PCR. Clonal size and the V and J genes are those of that table, whereas D and trimming came from the DNA. The table lists approximately 400,000 clones, roughly 80% of them singletons. The sample originates from a study of blood T cell repertoires in COVID-19. Study context: The origin of the acute and convalescent COVID-19 samples was the United States, Italy and Spain. Nucleic acid was either cDNA or gDNA, and it came from T cells, B-cell-depleted T cells, or PBMCs.

The sequenced material came from PBMCs or T cells enriched from blood (not recorded which). This receptor was identified in a woman aged 45-65 years who had recovered from COVID-19.

This chain's CDR3 is CASSLTGRSDEKLFF. In nucleotides, the CDR3 is TGCGCCAGCAGCTTGACAGGGCGATCTGATGAAAAACTGTTTTTT. V usage is TRBV5-1 and J usage is TRBJ1-4, with a weak D call TRBD1 (6 bases). Per germline, CDR1 SGHRS and CDR2 YFSETQ. The CDR3 has 15 residues. With 1 base removed from V and 6 bases from J, the gap between germline ends came to 13 bases.